The sequence of this T cell receptor (beta chain) was determined in a study of cytomegalovirus exposure and HLA in healthy donors. Broader study findings: Accurate HLA-A and HLA-B prediction from TCR beta sequences was reported for most subjects.

About this clone: Its antigen is undetermined.

60 Vbeta and 13 Jbeta primers were used in PCR. Assay: immunoSEQ multiplex PCR; the TCRdb copy retains only in-frame clones and omits some. Of 190,000 or so clones listed, about 79% were seen once; the top ten hold approximately 0.098%. The CDR3 is 12 residues long. Trimming took 5 bases from V and 11 from J, leaving 15 bases between them. Germline lookup yields CDR1 MNHEY and CDR2 SVGAGI. This TCR derives from a boy younger than 10 in good health and CMV-seronegative. The chain is built from TRBV6-5 and TRBJ1-1; D unresolved. The specimen was PBMCs. In DNA form, the CDR3 reads TGTGCCAGCAGTAAAATACCAGGATTGGCTTTCTTT. It yields the protein CASSKIPGLAFF.